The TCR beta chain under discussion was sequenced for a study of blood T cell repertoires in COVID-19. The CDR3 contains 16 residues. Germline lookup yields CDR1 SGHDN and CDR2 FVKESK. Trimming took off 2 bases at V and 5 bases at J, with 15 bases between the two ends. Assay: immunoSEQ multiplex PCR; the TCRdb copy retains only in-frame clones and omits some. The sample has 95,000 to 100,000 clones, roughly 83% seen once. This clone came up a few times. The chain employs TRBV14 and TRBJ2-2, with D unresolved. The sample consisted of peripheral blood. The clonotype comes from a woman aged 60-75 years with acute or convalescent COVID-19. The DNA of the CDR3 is TGTGCCAGCAGCCAAAACAGTGATTTAAGGACCGGGGAGCTGTTTTTT. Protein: CASSQNSDLRTGELFF.